The T cell receptor (beta chain) under discussion was sequenced for a study of blood T cell repertoires in COVID-19. Background on the study: Whether acute or convalescent, the COVID-19 samples came from the United States, Italy and Spain. T cells, B-cell-depleted T cells, or PBMCs supplied cDNA or gDNA.

CDR1 and CDR2 from the germline V gene are LNHDA and SQIVND (reference sequence). The V gene lost 1 base and the J gene lost 0 bases, with 9 bases spanning the gap. The CDR3 has 15 amino acids. In the original workflow: Nucleated cell counts were estimated from reference gene primer amplification. Repertoires were generated with immunoSEQ multiplex PCR, while TCRdb's copy carries only in-frame clones and drops some. V, J and clone size derive from that table, while D and trimming were established from the DNA sequence. The table has about 73,000 clones, about 92% seen once; the top ten hold around a sixth.

The sequence was collected from a woman older than 75 with active or convalescent COVID-19. This chain links TRBV19 with TRBJ1-1; D ambiguous. Sequenced input: peripheral blood. The CDR3 nucleotides read TGTGCCAGTAGTATAGGTCCTCTATTGAACACTGAAGCTTTCTTT. Residues: CASSIGPLLNTEAFF.